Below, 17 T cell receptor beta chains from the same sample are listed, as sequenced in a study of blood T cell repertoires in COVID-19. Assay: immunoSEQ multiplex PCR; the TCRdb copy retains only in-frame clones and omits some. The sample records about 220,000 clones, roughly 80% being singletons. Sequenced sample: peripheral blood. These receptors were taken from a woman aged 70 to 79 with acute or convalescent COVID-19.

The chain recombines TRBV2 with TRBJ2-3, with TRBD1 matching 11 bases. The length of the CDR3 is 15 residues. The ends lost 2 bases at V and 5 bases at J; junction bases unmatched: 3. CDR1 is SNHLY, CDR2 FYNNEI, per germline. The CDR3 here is CASSEQGQGGDTQYF. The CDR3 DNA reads TGTGCCAGCAGTGAACAGGGACAGGGGGGAGATACGCAGTATTTT.

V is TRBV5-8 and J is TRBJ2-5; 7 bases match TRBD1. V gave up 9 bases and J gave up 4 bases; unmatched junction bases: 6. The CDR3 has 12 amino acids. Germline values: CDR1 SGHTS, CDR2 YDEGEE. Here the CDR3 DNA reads TGTGCCACAACAGGGGACGCAGAGACCCAGTACTTC. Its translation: CATTGDAETQYF.

The DNA for the CDR3 is TGTGCCAGCACTAGGGACAGATCTAGCACAGATACGCAGTATTTT. As protein: CASTRDRSSTDTQYF. The gene calls are TRBV2 and TRBJ2-3, with 7 nucleotides matching TRBD1. Germline loops: CDR1 SNHLY, CDR2 FYNNEI. The CDR3 consists of 15 residues. J gave up 0 bases and V 7 bases, and 7 bases lay outside the gene matches.

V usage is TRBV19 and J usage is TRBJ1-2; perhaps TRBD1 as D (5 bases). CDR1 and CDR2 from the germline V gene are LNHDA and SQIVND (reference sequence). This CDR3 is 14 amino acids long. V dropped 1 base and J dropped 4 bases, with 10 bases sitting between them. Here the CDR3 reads CASSIGDSTYGYTF. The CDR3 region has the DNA TGTGCCAGTAGTATAGGAGACAGCACCTATGGCTACACCTTC.

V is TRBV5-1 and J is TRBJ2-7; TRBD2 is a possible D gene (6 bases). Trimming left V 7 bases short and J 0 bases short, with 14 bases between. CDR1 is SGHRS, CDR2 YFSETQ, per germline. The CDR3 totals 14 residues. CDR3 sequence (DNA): TGCGCCAGCTCGCGGGACGGATACTCCTACGAGCAGTACGTC. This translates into CASSRDGYSYEQYV.

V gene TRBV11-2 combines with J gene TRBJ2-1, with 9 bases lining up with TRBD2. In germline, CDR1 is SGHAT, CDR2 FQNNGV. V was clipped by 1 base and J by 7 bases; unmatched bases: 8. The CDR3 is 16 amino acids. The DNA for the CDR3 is TGTGCCAGCAGCTTAGGTTCGCGGGGGGGCCAGAATGAGCAGTTCTTC. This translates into CASSLGSRGGQNEQFF.

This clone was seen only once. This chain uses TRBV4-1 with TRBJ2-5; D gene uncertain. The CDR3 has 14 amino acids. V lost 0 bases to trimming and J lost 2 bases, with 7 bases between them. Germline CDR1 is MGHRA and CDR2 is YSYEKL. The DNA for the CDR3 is TGCGCCAGCAGCCAAGAACGCCAGCAAGAGACCCAGTACTTC. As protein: CASSQERQQETQYF.

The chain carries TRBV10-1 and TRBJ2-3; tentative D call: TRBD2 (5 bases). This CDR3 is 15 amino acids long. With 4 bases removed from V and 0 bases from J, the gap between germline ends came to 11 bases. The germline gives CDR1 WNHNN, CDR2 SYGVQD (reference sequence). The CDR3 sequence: CASSAGDPSTDTQYF. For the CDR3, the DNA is TGCGCCAGCAGTGCCGGGGATCCTAGCACAGATACGCAGTATTTT.

The CDR3 nucleotides read TGTGCCAGCAGCTTAAGTGTCGGGAACAGGGGATTCGGCTACACCTTC. Protein sequence: CASSLSVGNRGFGYTF. The chain couples TRBV11-2 to TRBJ1-2; 7 positions match TRBD1. Germline V gene data show CDR1 as SGHAT and CDR2 as FQNNGV. V dropped 2 bases and J dropped 8; count of bases not matched to a gene: 14. CDR3 length: 16 amino acids.

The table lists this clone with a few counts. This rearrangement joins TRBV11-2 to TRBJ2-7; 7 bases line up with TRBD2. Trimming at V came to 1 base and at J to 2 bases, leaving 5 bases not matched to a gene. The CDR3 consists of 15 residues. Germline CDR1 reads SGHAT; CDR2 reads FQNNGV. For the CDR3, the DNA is TGTGCCAGCAGCTTAGGGCCTAGCGGTGCCTACGAGCAGTACTTC. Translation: CASSLGPSGAYEQYF.

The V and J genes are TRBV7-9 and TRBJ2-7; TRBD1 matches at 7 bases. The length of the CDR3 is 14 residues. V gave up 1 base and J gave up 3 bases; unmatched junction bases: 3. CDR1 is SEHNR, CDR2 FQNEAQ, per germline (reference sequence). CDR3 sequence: CASSLGQGFYEQYF. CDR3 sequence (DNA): TGTGCCAGCAGCTTAGGACAGGGCTTCTACGAGCAGTACTTC.

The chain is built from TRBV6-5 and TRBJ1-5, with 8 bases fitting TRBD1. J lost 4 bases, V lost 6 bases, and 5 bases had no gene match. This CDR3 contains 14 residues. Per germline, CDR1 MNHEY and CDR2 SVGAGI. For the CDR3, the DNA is TGTGCCAGCAGCTGGGACAGGTCGAATCAGCCCCAGCATTTT. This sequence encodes CASSWDRSNQPQHF.

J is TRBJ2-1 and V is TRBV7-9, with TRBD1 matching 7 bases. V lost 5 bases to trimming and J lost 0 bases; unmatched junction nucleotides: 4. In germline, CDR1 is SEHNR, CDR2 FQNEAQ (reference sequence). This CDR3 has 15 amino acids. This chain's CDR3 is CASSIRTGSYNEQFF. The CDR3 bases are TGTGCCAGCAGCATAAGGACAGGCTCCTACAATGAGCAGTTCTTC.

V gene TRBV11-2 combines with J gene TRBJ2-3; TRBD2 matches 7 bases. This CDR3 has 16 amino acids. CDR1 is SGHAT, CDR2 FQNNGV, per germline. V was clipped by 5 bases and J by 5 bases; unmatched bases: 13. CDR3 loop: CASSPGTTLFGDTQYF. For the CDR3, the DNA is TGTGCCAGCAGCCCAGGGACTACCTTGTTTGGAGATACGCAGTATTTT.

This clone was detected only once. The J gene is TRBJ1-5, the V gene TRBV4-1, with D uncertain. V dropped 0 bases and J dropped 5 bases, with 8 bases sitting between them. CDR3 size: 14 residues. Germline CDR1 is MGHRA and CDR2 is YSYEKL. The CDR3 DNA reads TGCGCCAGCAGCCAAGATTCGGCGGATCAGCCCCAGCATTTT. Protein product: CASSQDSADQPQHF.

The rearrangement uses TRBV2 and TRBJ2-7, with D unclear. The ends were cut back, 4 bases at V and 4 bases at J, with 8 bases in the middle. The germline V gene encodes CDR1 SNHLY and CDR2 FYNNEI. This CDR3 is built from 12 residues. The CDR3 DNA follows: TGTGCCAGCAGTGGATCGGGTTACGAGCAGTACGTC. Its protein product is CASSGSGYEQYV.

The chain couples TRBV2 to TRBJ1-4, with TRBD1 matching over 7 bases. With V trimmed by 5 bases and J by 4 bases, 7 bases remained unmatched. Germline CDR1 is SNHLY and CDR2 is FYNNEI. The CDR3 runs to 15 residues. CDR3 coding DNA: TGTGCCAGCAGTAGACTCGGGACAGATAATGAAAAACTGTTTTTT. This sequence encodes CASSRLGTDNEKLFF.